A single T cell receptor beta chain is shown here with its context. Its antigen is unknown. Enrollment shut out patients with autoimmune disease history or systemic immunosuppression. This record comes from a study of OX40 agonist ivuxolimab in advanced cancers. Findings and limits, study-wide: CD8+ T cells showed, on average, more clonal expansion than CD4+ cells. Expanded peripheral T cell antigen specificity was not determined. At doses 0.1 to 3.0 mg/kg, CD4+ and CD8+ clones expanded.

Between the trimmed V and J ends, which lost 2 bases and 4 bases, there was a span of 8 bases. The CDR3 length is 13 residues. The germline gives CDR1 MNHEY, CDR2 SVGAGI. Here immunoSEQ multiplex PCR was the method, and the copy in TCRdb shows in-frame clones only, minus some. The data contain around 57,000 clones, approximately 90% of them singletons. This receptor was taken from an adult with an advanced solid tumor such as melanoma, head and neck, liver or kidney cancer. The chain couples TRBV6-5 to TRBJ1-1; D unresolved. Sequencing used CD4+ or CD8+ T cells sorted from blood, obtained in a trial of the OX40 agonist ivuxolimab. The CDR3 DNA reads TGTGCCAGCAGTTACGCCCCCGGCACTGAAGCTTTCTTT. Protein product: CASSYAPGTEAFF.